This entry describes one TCR beta chain. These data belong to a study of blood T cell repertoires in COVID-19. The CDR3 has 15 residues. V lost 6 bases to trimming and J lost 2 bases; unmatched junction nucleotides: 10. Looked up from germline, CDR1 is MNHEY and CDR2 is SVGEGT. The protocol was immunoSEQ multiplex PCR, while the TCRdb copy is restricted to in-frame clones and leaves out a portion. The table records around 130,000 clones, about 76% of them present only once. The receptor was derived from a man at least 80 years old with acute or convalescent COVID-19. The chain links TRBV6-2 or TRBV6-3 to TRBJ2-7, with 7 nucleotides matching TRBD1. The source material was peripheral blood. The CDR3 reads CASSGRTGRTYEQYF. The CDR3, as DNA: TGTGCCAGCAGCGGTCGGACAGGCAGAACCTACGAGCAGTACTTC.